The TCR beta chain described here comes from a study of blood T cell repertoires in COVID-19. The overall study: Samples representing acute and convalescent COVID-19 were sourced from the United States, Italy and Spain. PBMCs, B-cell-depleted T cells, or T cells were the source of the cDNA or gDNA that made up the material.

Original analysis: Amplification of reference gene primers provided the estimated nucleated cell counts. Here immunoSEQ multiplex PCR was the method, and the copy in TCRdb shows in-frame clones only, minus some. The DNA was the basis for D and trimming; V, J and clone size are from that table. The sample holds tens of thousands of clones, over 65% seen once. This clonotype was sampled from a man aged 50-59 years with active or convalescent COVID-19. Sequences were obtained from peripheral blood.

DNA of the CDR3: TGTGCCAGCAGTTACACCGCGGGGGGCGGCGAGACCCAGTACTTC. Translating gives CASSYTAGGGETQYF. The genes are TRBV6-5 and TRBJ2-5; TRBD2 matches at 8 bases. With V trimmed by 2 bases and J by 5 bases, 7 bases remained unmatched. The germline V gene encodes CDR1 MNHEY and CDR2 SVGAGI. CDR3 length: 15 residues.